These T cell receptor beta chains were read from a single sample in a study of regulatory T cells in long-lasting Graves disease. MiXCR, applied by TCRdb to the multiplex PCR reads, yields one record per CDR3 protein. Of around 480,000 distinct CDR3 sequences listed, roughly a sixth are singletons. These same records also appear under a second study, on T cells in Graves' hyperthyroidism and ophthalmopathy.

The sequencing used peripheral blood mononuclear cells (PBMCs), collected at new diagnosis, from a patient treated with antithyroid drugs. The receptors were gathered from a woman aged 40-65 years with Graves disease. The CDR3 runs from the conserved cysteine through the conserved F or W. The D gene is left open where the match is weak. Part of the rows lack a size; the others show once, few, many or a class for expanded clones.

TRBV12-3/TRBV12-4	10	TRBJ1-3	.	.	CAITGNTIYF	TGTGCCATTACAGGAAACACCATATATTTT
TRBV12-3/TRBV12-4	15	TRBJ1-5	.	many	CASAADPGSNQPQHF	TGTGCCAGCGCGGCAGACCCGGGTAGCAATCAGCCCCAGCATTTT
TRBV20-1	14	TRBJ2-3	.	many	CSALLQGSSDTQYF	TGCAGTGCCCTATTGCAGGGGTCATCAGATACGCAGTATTTT
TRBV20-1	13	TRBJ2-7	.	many	CSARVRDTYEQYF	TGCAGTGCTAGGGTCCGGGACACCTACGAGCAGTACTTC
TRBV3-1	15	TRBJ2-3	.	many	CASSQDRQSWHTQYF	TGTGCCAGCAGCCAAGATCGCCAGTCATGGCATACGCAGTATTTT
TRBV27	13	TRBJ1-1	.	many	CASRYTGNTEAFF	TGTGCCAGCCGTTACACGGGGAACACTGAAGCTTTCTTT
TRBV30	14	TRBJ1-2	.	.	CAWSADSLGYGYTF	TGTGCCTGGAGTGCCGACAGCCTCGGCTATGGCTACACCTTC
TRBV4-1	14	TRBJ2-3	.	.	CASSQDQDTDTQYF	TGCGCCAGCAGCCAAGATCAGGACACAGATACGCAGTATTTT
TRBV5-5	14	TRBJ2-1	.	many	CASSLEGIGDEQFF	TGTGCCAGCAGCTTGGAGGGGATCGGCGATGAGCAGTTCTTC
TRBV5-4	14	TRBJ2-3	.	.	CASRGGGPTDTQYF	TGTGCCAGCAGGGGGGGGGGCCCCACAGATACGCAGTATTTT
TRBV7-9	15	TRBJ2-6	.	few	CASSLKGSGANVLTF	TGTGCCAGCAGCTTAAAGGGCTCTGGGGCCAACGTCCTGACTTTC
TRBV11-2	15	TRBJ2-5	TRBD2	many	CASSLEAGRVETQYF	TGTGCCAGCAGCTTAGAGGCAGGGAGGGTGGAGACCCAGTACTTC
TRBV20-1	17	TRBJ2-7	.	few	CSARDQTVGQVQDEQYF	TGCAGTGCTAGAGACCAAACTGTCGGACAAGTCCAGGACGAGCAGTACTTC
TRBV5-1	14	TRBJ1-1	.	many	CASSFGQMNTEAFF	TGCGCCAGCAGCTTTGGACAGATGAACACTGAAGCTTTCTTT
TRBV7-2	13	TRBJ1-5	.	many	CASSLGPSQPQHF	TGTGCCAGCAGCTTAGGACCAAGTCAGCCCCAGCATTTT
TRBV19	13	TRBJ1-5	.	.	CASSIAGVGPQHF	TGTGCCAGTAGTATAGCGGGGGTAGGCCCCCAGCATTTT
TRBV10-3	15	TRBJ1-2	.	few	CAISDTAVGPNGYTF	TGTGCCATCAGTGATACCGCAGTGGGGCCCAATGGCTACACCTTC
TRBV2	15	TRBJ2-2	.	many	CASSFSGPNTGELFF	TGTGCCAGCAGCTTCAGCGGGCCTAACACCGGGGAGCTGTTTTTT
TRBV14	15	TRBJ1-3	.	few	CASSQVGGLGNTIYF	TGTGCCAGCAGCCAAGTAGGTGGATTGGGAAACACCATATATTTT
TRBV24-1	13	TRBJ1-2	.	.	CAPVGSLYYGYTF	TGTGCCCCGGTTGGGAGTCTCTACTATGGCTACACCTTC
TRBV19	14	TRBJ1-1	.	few	CASSQLRGATEAFF	TGTGCCAGTAGCCAATTACGTGGCGCCACTGAAGCTTTCTTT
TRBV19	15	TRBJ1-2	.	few	CASSISGDPIYGYTF	TGTGCCAGTAGTATTTCCGGGGACCCAATCTATGGCTACACCTTC
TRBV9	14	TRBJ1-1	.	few	CASSVDMMNTEAFF	TGTGCCAGCAGCGTGGATATGATGAACACTGAAGCTTTCTTT
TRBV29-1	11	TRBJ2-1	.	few	CSVKQGNEQFF	TGCAGCGTAAAACAGGGTAATGAGCAGTTCTTC
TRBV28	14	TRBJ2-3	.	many	CATSGAGSSDTQYF	TGTGCCACCTCCGGGGCAGGGTCGTCAGATACGCAGTATTTT
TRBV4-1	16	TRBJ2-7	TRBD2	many	CASSLRGLAGDYEQYF	TGCGCCAGCAGCCTGAGAGGACTAGCGGGGGACTACGAGCAGTACTTC
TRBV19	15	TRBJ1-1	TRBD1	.	CASSGPGQGNTEAFF	TGTGCCAGTAGTGGACCGGGACAGGGGAACACTGAAGCTTTCTTT
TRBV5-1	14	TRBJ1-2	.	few	CASSLKGLVYGYTF	TGCGCCAGCAGCTTGAAGGGCCTAGTCTATGGCTACACCTTC
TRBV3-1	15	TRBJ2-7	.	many	CASSQAEGLRYEQYF	TGTGCCAGCAGCCAAGCAGAGGGGTTACGGTACGAGCAGTACTTC
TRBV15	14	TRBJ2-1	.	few	CATRGKGGEDEQFF	TGTGCCACCAGGGGAAAAGGGGGTGAGGATGAGCAGTTCTTC
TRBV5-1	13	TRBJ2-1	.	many	CASSGPGGNEQFF	TGCGCCAGCAGCGGACCTGGGGGGAATGAGCAGTTCTTC
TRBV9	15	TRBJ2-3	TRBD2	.	CASSPTSGYTDTQYF	TGTGCCAGCAGCCCCACTAGCGGGTACACAGATACGCAGTATTTT
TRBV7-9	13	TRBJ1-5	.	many	CASSLGLAQPQHF	TGTGCCAGCAGCCTAGGGTTGGCTCAGCCCCAGCATTTT
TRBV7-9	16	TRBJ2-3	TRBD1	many	CASSRRQGSSTDTQYF	TGTGCCAGCAGCCGGAGACAGGGCTCTAGCACAGATACGCAGTATTTT
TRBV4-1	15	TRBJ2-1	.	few	CASSQSRLQFTEQFF	TGCGCCAGCAGCCAATCACGGCTCCAATTTACTGAGCAGTTCTTC
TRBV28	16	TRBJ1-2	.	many	CASTPGSAESNYGYTF	TGTGCCAGCACCCCTGGATCGGCGGAGAGTAACTATGGCTACACCTTC
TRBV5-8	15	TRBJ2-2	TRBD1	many	CASSSGTAYTGELFF	TGTGCCAGCAGCTCCGGGACAGCGTACACCGGGGAGCTGTTTTTT
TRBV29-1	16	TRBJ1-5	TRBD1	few	CSVLTGEGAYNQPQHF	TGCAGCGTCCTCACCGGCGAGGGGGCGTACAATCAGCCCCAGCATTTT
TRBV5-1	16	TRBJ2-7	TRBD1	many	CASSFSSGQGAREQYF	TGCGCCAGCAGCTTCTCTTCGGGACAGGGGGCGCGAGAGCAGTACTTC
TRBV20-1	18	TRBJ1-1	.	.	CSARVLGTAILMNTEAFF	TGCAGTGCTAGAGTCTTAGGAACGGCGATATTAATGAACACTGAAGCTTTCTTT
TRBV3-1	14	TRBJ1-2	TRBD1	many	CASSRAGGSYGYTF	TGTGCCAGCAGCCGCGCAGGGGGGTCCTATGGCTACACCTTC
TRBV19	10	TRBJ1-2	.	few	CASYRYGYTF	TGTGCCAGTTATAGATATGGCTACACCTTC
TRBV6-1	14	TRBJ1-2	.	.	CASSQTWGRFGYTF	TGTGCCAGCAGCCAGACCTGGGGCCGGTTTGGCTACACCTTC
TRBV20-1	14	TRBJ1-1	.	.	CSARDSGGGTEAFF	TGCAGTGCTAGAGATTCGGGGGGAGGAACTGAAGCTTTCTTT
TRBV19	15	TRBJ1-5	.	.	CASKTQGWADQPQHF	TGTGCCAGTAAAACTCAGGGGTGGGCCGATCAGCCCCAGCATTTT
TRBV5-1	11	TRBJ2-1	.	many	CASTALNEQFF	TGCGCCAGCACGGCCTTAAATGAGCAGTTCTTC
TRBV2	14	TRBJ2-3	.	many	CASSESRTTDTQYF	TGTGCCAGCAGTGAAAGTCGGACCACAGATACGCAGTATTTT
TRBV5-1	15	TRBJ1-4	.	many	CASSLEGKANEKLFF	TGCGCCAGCAGCTTGGAGGGCAAGGCTAATGAAAAACTGTTTTTT
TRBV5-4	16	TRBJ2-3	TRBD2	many	CASRLERGASTDTQYF	TGTGCCAGCAGACTGGAGCGGGGGGCTAGCACAGATACGCAGTATTTT
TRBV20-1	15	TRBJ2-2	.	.	CSASTSALYTGELFF	TGCAGTGCCAGCACAAGCGCCCTTTACACCGGGGAGCTGTTTTTT
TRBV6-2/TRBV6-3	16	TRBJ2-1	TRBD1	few	CASSYHARGHVDEQFF	TGTGCCAGCAGTTACCACGCGAGGGGGCATGTGGATGAGCAGTTCTTC